The next 27 T cell receptor beta chains were all read from a single sample in a study of OX40 agonist ivuxolimab in advanced cancers. Sequencing was performed with immunoSEQ multiplex PCR; in TCRdb, only in-frame clones are kept and a portion is missing. The sample lists roughly 74,000 clones, nearly 95% occurring once. Here the sequenced sample was CD4+ or CD8+ T cells sorted from blood, taken in a trial of the OX40 agonist ivuxolimab. These receptors originate from an adult with an advanced solid tumor such as melanoma, head and neck, liver or kidney cancer.

This chain uses TRBV2 with TRBJ1-5; D might be TRBD1 (6 bases). Trimming cost V 5 bases and J 2 bases, with 13 bases left between them. CDR1 is SNHLY and CDR2 is FYNNEI in the germline V gene. The CDR3 runs to 15 residues. The CDR3 DNA is TGTGCCAGCAGTTCGCAGGGGAAGCGCAATCAGCCCCAGCATTTT. Protein sequence: CASSSQGKRNQPQHF.

CDR3 loop: CARTEPGDTQYF. CDR3 bases: TGTGCCAGAACCGAGCCGGGGGATACGCAGTATTTT. The chain employs TRBV12-1 and TRBJ2-3; TRBD2 is the table's D call and was not checked against the DNA. TRBV12-1 is labeled a pseudogene. The CDR3 runs to 12 residues.

The rearrangement uses TRBV29-1 and TRBJ2-7; D is perhaps TRBD1 (5 bases). V was pared by 6 bases and J by 0 bases, with 9 bases between. Germline CDR1 reads SQVTM; CDR2 reads ANQGSEA. This CDR3 contains 12 residues. In nucleotides, the CDR3 is TGCAGCGTCATAGGGGTCTCCTACGAGCAGTACTTC. It codes for CSVIGVSYEQYF.

The V call is TRBV4-2, the J call TRBJ2-7; 7 bases line up with TRBD2. CDR1 and CDR2 (germline): LGHNA, YNFKEQ. V gave up 0 bases and J gave up 3 bases; unmatched junction bases: 5. CDR3 length: 15 residues. The CDR3 region has the DNA TGTGCCAGCAGCCAAGAGTGGCGGGGGAACTACGAGCAGTACTTC. Its translation is CASSQEWRGNYEQYF.

The rearrangement joins TRBV4-1 to TRBJ2-3; a possible D gene is TRBD2 (6 bases). Germline V gene lookup returns CDR1 MGHRA and CDR2 YSYEKL. CDR3 length: 16 residues. V was trimmed by 0 bases and J by 3 bases, leaving 13 bases between them. The CDR3 DNA reads TGCGCCAGCAGCCAAGATAGCCTCAGCGGGACAGATACGCAGTATTTT. This codes for CASSQDSLSGTDTQYF.

This chain connects TRBV15 to TRBJ2-3, with D unclear. The CDR3 covers 14 residues. Germline V lookup: CDR1 LNHNV, CDR2 YYDKDF (reference sequence). V was cut by 3 bases and J by 1 base, with 8 bases left in between. CDR3 DNA: TGTGCCACCAGCAGTGCGTGGGGCACAGATACGCAGTATTTT. Translating gives CATSSAWGTDTQYF. The variable domain in full, completed from reference TRBV15 and TRBJ2-3, reads DAMVIQNPRYQVTQFGKPVTLSCSQTLNHNVMYWYQQKSSQAPKLLFHYYDKDFNNEADTPDNFQSRRPNTSFCFLDIRSPGLGDTAMYLCATSSAWGTDTQYFGPGTRLTVL.

This clone occurred many times. The V call is TRBV27, the J call TRBJ1-5, with D perhaps matching TRBD1 (5 bases). The germline gives CDR1 MNHEY, CDR2 SMNVEV (reference sequence). This CDR3 is built from 17 residues. Trimming removed 2 bases at V and 5 bases at J, with 19 bases between. The CDR3 DNA reads TGTGCCAGCAGTTTAACTCCCGGGGCAGGGCCCGATCAGCCCCAGCATTTT. Protein product: CASSLTPGAGPDQPQHF.

The chain has TRBV4-3 and TRBJ1-2, with D possibly matching TRBD1 (6 bases). Per the germline V gene, CDR1 is LGHNA and CDR2 is YSLEER. V gave up 4 bases and J gave up 4 bases, with 16 bases separating them. The CDR3 consists of 15 residues. CDR3 loop: CASSLGERGPYGYTF. CDR3 sequence (DNA): TGCGCCAGCAGCCTGGGGGAGCGGGGGCCCTATGGCTACACCTTC.

Written as DNA, the CDR3 is TGTGCCAGCAGTCACGTCCAGGCTCACGACGGGGAGCTGTTTTTT. It specifies CASSHVQAHDGELFF. The J gene is TRBJ2-2, the V gene TRBV9; D gene ambiguous. The CDR3 contains 15 residues. The germline gives CDR1 SGDLS, CDR2 YYNGEE. The V end was cut by 5 bases, the J end by 7 bases, with 18 bases between.

This sequence joins TRBV5-1 and TRBJ2-1, with D hard to call. CDR1 is SGHRS, CDR2 YFSETQ, per germline. V was cut by 3 bases and J by 8 bases, with 24 bases left in between. The length of the CDR3 is 17 residues. Here the CDR3 DNA reads TGCGCCAGCAGCTCACCCTCCTCCGGGTCCTGGGTCGATGAGCAGTTCTTC. It is translated as CASSSPSSGSWVDEQFF. Looking up the rest from reference TRBV5-1 and TRBJ2-1 gives the full variable domain: KAGVTQTPRYLIKTRGQQVTLSCSPISGHRSVSWYQQTPGQGLQFLFEYFSETQRNKGNFPGRFSGRQFSNSRSEMNVSTLELGDSALYLCASSSPSSGSWVDEQFFGPGTRLTVL.

The chain uses TRBV7-3 and TRBJ1-1; 8 positions agree with TRBD1. The CDR3 spans 15 residues. Germline V gene data show CDR1 as SGHTA and CDR2 as FQGTGA. J lost 7 bases, V lost 2 bases, and 9 bases had no gene match. The DNA of the CDR3 is TGTGCCAGCAGCTTAGGCCCAGGGGGCGGAGGTGAAGCTTTCTTT. Amino acids: CASSLGPGGGGEAFF.

This chain uses TRBV7-9 with TRBJ1-6, with D tentatively TRBD1 (5 bases). Trimming took 4 bases from V and 3 from J, leaving 10 bases between them. Germline lookup yields CDR1 SEHNR and CDR2 FQNEAQ (reference sequence). This CDR3 contains 15 residues. This chain's CDR3 is CASSSREIYNSPLHF. The CDR3 coding sequence is TGTGCCAGCAGCTCCAGGGAGATCTATAATTCACCCCTCCACTTT.

The rearrangement joins TRBV5-4 to TRBJ2-7; D remains unclear. There are 14 residues in the CDR3. V shed 4 bases and J shed 5 bases, with 16 bases lying between them. The germline V gene encodes CDR1 SGHNT and CDR2 YYREEE (reference sequence). The CDR3 sequence: CASSPPSPWHEQYF. The CDR3 DNA is TGTGCCAGCAGCCCGCCGTCACCTTGGCACGAGCAGTACTTC.

The chain combines TRBV28 with TRBJ1-2; no definite D call. V lost 2 bases to trimming and J lost 7 bases, with 23 bases between them. CDR3 length equals 17 residues. Germline CDR1 reads MDHEN; CDR2 reads SYDVKM. In DNA, the CDR3 is TGTGCCAGCAGTTTACGCGGGGATACCTACCCTCTAAGTGGCTACACCTTC. It encodes CASSLRGDTYPLSGYTF.

This chain's CDR3 is CASSSDKARTEAFF. Here the CDR3 DNA reads TGTGCCAGCAGTTCCGACAAGGCTCGAACTGAAGCTTTCTTT. V gene TRBV27 combines with J gene TRBJ1-1; no definite D call. Germline CDR1 and CDR2: MNHEY and SMNVEV (reference sequence). Trimming stripped 4 bases from V and 5 bases from J, with 14 bases between. This CDR3 is 14 amino acids long.

The chain carries TRBV13 and TRBJ2-5; D might be TRBD1 (5 bases). This CDR3 comprises 16 residues. CDR1 is PRHDT, CDR2 FYEKMQ, per germline (reference sequence). V was cut by 0 bases and J by 2 bases, with 13 bases left in between. CDR3 sequence (DNA): TGTGCCAGCAGCTTAGGCAGGGTAGGGGAACAAGAGACCCAGTACTTC. This sequence encodes CASSLGRVGEQETQYF.

The chain employs TRBV4-2 and TRBJ2-2; 7 bases are a match to TRBD2. CDR3 size: 15 residues. Germline V CDR1 and CDR2: LGHNA, YNFKEQ. The trim removed 4 bases at V and 3 bases at J, leaving 5 bases unmatched. CDR3 nucleotide sequence: TGTGCCAGCAGCCGGACGGGAGGATACACCGGGGAGCTGTTTTTT. This translates into CASSRTGGYTGELFF.

The J gene is TRBJ1-1, the V gene TRBV5-6; the D is unclear. CDR3 length equals 13 residues. Germline V gene sequence: CDR1 SGHDT, CDR2 YYEEEE. Trimming took off 3 bases at V and 1 base at J, with 7 bases between the two ends. The CDR3 DNA follows: TGTGCCAGCAGCTGGCGGAGGAACACTGAAGCTTTCTTT. Translation gives CASSWRRNTEAFF.

V is TRBV4-1 and J is TRBJ2-7, with 11 bases identical to TRBD2. V gave up 2 bases and J gave up 0 bases; unmatched junction bases: 6. In germline, CDR1 is MGHRA, CDR2 YSYEKL. The CDR3 is 17 amino acids. For the CDR3, the DNA is TGCGCCAGCAGCCAACTAGCGGGGGGACTTAGCTCCTACGAGCAGTACTTC. It codes for CASSQLAGGLSSYEQYF.

The chain combines TRBV28 with TRBJ1-1; TRBD1 aligns across 10 bases. V dropped 5 bases and J dropped 0; count of bases not matched to a gene: 12. This CDR3 region has 18 residues. The germline V gene encodes CDR1 MDHEN and CDR2 SYDVKM. The CDR3 here is CASSRRRDRGNLNTEAFF. The CDR3 region has the DNA TGTGCCAGCAGTCGACGCCGGGACAGGGGAAATTTGAACACTGAAGCTTTCTTT.

The gene calls are TRBV7-9 and TRBJ1-2, with a weak D call TRBD1 (6 bases). V shed 5 bases and J shed 4 bases, with 23 bases lying between them. This CDR3 has 17 residues. Germline-derived CDR1 and CDR2 are SEHNR and FQNEAQ (reference sequence). CDR3 DNA: TGTGCCAGCAGCCCCGGAGCTTCAGGGGAACTTGTCTATGGCTACACCTTC. It encodes CASSPGASGELVYGYTF.

The rearrangement links TRBV2 to TRBJ2-7; tentatively, D is TRBD1 (5 bases). The CDR3 length is 15 residues. Looked up from germline, CDR1 is SNHLY and CDR2 is FYNNEI. The V end was cut by 6 bases, the J end by 4 bases, with 19 bases between. The CDR3 loop reads CASSAFPGAIYEQYF. The CDR3 DNA is TGTGCCAGCAGCGCCTTCCCTGGGGCTATATACGAGCAGTACTTC.

The V and J genes are TRBV19 and TRBJ2-5; the D gene is possibly TRBD1 (6 bases). Germline V gene lookup returns CDR1 LNHDA and CDR2 SQIVND (reference sequence). The CDR3 is made up of 17 amino acids. Trimming cost V 7 bases and J 5 bases, with 26 bases left between them. In DNA, the CDR3 is TGTGCCAGTACCGTCAGGGGTGGGGCCTTAGTCGCGGAGACCCAGTACTTC. Its protein product is CASTVRGGALVAETQYF.

This chain uses TRBV7-9 with TRBJ2-3; 9 positions agree with TRBD2. The trim removed 5 bases at V and 4 bases at J, leaving 10 bases unmatched. Germline V gene sequence: CDR1 SEHNR, CDR2 FQNEAQ (reference sequence). CDR3 length: 16 residues. CDR3 region: CASSRRGLAGSDTQYF. For the CDR3, the DNA is TGTGCCAGCAGCAGAAGGGGACTAGCAGGTTCAGATACGCAGTATTTT.

This clone was seen once. The J gene is TRBJ2-7, the V gene TRBV23-1; D is undetermined. TRBV23-1 is known as an ORF, though its function is uncertain. Trimming took off 8 bases at V and 5 bases at J, with 10 bases between the two ends. The length of the CDR3 is 11 residues. CDR3 sequence: CASLGRDEQYF. The CDR3 DNA sequence: TGCGCCAGCCTGGGTAGGGACGAGCAGTACTTC.

The rearrangement links TRBV4-3 to TRBJ1-1; 10 nucleotides agree with TRBD1. CDR3 size: 15 residues. Germline loops: CDR1 LGHNA, CDR2 YSLEER. V gave up 2 bases and J gave up 4 bases; unmatched junction bases: 4. The CDR3 bases are TGCGCCAGCAGCCAATGGACAGGGGGGACCACTGAAGCTTTCTTT. This translates into CASSQWTGGTTEAFF.

The chain links TRBV10-1 to TRBJ2-7, with 7 bases identical to TRBD1. Germline V gene sequence: CDR1 WNHNN, CDR2 SYGVQD (reference sequence). This CDR3 contains 14 residues. J was trimmed by 4 bases and V by 5 bases; bases with no gene match: 8. The DNA of the CDR3 is TGCGCCAGCAGTTCGGGACAGCCTTATTACGAGCAGTACTTC. Protein sequence: CASSSGQPYYEQYF.